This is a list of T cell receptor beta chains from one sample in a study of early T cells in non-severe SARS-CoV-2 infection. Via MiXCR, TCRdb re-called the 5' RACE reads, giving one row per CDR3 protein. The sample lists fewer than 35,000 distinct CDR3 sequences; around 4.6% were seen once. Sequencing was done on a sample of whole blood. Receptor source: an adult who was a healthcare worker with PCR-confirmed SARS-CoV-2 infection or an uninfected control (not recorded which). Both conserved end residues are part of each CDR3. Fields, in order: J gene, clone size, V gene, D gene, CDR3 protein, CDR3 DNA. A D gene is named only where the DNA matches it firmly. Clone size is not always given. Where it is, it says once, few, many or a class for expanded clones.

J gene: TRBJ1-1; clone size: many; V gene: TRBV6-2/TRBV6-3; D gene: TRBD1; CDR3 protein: CASSPGTGVTEAFF; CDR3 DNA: TGTGCTTCTTCCCCTGGGACAGGGGTTACTGAAGCTTTCTTT
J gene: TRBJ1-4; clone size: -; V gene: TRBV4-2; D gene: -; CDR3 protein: CASSHAGDLREKLFF; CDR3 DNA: TGTGCCAGCAGCCATGCCGGGGACCTCAGGGAAAAACTGTTTTTT
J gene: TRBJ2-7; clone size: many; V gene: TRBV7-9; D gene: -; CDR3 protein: CASSLTSYEQYF; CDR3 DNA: TGTGCCAGCAGCTTAACGTCCTACGAGCAGTACTTC
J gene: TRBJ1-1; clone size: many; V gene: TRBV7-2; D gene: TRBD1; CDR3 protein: CASSSGSDRRILNTEAFF; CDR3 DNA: TGTGCCAGCAGCTCGGGCTCGGACAGGCGCATTTTGAACACTGAAGCTTTCTTT
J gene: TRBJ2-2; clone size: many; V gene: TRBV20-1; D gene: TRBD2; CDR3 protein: CSARAPTSGTGELFF; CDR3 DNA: TGCAGTGCTAGAGCCCCGACTAGCGGCACCGGGGAGCTGTTTTTT
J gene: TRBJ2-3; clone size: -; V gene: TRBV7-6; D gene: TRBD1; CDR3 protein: CASSPNKGQGTDTQYF; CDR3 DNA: TGTGCCAGCAGCCCAAATAAGGGACAGGGCACAGATACGCAGTATTTT
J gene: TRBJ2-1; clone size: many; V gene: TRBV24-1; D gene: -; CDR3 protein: CATSDFLRIHNEQFF; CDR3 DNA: TGTGCCACCAGTGATTTTCTCAGGATCCACAATGAGCAGTTCTTC
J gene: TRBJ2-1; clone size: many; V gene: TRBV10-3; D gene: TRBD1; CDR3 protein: CAISVRQGVGEQFF; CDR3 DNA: TGTGCCATCAGCGTCCGACAGGGGGTAGGTGAGCAGTTCTTC
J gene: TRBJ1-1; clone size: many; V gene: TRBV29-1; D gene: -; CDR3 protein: CSVGISTRAEAFF; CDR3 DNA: TGCAGCGTGGGGATTTCTACGCGCGCTGAAGCTTTCTTT
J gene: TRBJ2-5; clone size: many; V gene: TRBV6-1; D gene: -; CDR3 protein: CASRESLPSGTQYF; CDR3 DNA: TGTGCCAGCAGGGAGTCGCTACCCTCGGGGACCCAGTACTTC
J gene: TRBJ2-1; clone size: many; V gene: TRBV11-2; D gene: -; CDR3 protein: CASSLGGSYNEQFF; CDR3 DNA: TGTGCCAGCAGCCTCGGGGGATCCTACAATGAGCAGTTCTTC
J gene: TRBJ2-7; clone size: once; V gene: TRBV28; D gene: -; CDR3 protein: CASHDGTYEQYF; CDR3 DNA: TGTGCCAGCCACGACGGGACCTACGAGCAGTACTTC
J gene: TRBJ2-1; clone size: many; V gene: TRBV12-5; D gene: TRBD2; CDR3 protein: CASGFSPLTSEPANEQFF; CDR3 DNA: TGTGCTAGTGGTTTCTCGCCGTTGACTAGCGAGCCCGCTAATGAGCAGTTCTTC
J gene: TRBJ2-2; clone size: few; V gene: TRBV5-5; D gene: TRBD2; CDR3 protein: CASSPGLAYTGELFF; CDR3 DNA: TGTGCCAGCAGCCCCGGACTAGCGTACACCGGGGAGCTGTTTTTT
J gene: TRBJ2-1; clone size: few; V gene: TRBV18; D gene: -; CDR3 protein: CASSPGHESDEQFF; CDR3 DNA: TGTGCCAGCTCCCCCGGACACGAAAGCGATGAGCAGTTCTTC
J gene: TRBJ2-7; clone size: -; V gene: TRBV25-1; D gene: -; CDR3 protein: CASSGDLYEQYF; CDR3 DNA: TGCGCCAGCAGTGGAGACCTCTACGAGCAGTACTTC
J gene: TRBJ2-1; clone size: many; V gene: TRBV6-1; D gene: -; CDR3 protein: CASSEALGRDEQFF; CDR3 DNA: TGTGCCAGCAGTGAAGCGCTAGGCAGGGATGAGCAGTTCTTC
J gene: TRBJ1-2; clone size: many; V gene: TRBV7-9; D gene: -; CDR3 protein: CASSHEGYGYTF; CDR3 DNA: TGTGCCAGCAGCCACGAGGGCTATGGCTACACCTTC
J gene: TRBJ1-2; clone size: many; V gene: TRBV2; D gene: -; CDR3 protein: CASMMTANYGYTF; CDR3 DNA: TGTGCCAGCATGATGACAGCTAACTATGGCTACACCTTC
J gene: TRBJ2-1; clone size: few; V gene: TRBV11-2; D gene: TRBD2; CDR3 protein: CASSTTAGEENEQFF; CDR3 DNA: TGTGCCAGCAGCACTACAGCGGGGGAAGAGAATGAGCAGTTCTTC
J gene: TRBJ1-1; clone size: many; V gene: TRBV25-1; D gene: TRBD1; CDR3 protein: CASSGGGQGNTEAFF; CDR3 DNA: TGTGCCAGCAGTGGGGGAGGACAGGGGAACACTGAAGCTTTCTTT
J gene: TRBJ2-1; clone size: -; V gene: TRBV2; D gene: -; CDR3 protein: CASSEVKLSEQFF; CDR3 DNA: TGTGCCAGCAGTGAAGTAAAACTCTCTGAGCAGTTCTTC
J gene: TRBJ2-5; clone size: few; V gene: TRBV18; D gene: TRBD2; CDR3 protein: CASSILGGGETQYF; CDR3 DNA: TGTGCCAGCTCAATCCTAGGCGGGGGAGAGACCCAGTACTTC
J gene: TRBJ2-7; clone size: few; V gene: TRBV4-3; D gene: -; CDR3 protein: CASSPALSYEQYF; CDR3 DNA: TGCGCCAGCAGCCCGGCCCTGTCCTACGAGCAGTACTTC